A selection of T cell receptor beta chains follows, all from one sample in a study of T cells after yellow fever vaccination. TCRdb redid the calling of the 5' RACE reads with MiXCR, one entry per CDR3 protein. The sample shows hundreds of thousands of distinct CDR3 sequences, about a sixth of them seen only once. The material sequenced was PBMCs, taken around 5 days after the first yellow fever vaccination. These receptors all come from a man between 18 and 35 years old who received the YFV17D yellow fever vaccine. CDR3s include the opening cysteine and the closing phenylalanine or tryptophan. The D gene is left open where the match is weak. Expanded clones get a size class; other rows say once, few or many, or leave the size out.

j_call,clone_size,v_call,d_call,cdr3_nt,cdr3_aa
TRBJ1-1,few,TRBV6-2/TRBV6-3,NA,TGTGCCAGCACCCTCACAGGGCAGAACACTGAAGCTTTCTTT,CASTLTGQNTEAFF
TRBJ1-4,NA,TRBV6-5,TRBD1,TGTGCCAGCAGTTACGGGACAGGGGATAATGAAAAACTGTTTTTT,CASSYGTGDNEKLFF
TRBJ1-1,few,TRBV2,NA,TGTGCCAGCAGCCAGGGCTACGTTATGAACACTGAAGCTTTCTTT,CASSQGYVMNTEAFF
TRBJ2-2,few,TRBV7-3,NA,TGTGCCAGCAGCTTAACCCCGGGACCCTACACCGGGGAGCTGTTTTTT,CASSLTPGPYTGELFF
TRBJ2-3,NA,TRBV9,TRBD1,TGTGCCAGCAGCAGGACAGGGGGCTCAGATACGCAGTATTTT,CASSRTGGSDTQYF
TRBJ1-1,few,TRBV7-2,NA,TGTGCCAGCAGCCCGGTCGGGGGGGCTCACGCTTTCTTT,CASSPVGGAHAFF
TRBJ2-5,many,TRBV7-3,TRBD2,TGTGCCAGCAGCTTAACCGGGGGGAGTTCTCGGGAGACCCAGTACTTC,CASSLTGGSSRETQYF
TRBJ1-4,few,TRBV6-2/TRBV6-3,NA,TGTGCCAGCAGTTACTCGACCATGGGGAGCCTCAATGAAAAACTGTTTTTT,CASSYSTMGSLNEKLFF
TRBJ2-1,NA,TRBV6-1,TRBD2,TGTGCCAGCAGTCGACGGACTAGCAACAATGAGCAGTTCTTC,CASSRRTSNNEQFF
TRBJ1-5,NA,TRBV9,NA,TGTGCCAGCAGCGTAGCTTCCGGGGGGCCCCAGCATTTT,CASSVASGGPQHF
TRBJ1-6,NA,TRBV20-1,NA,TGCAGTGCTCGTCCTTCACCCCTCCACTTT,CSARPSPLHF
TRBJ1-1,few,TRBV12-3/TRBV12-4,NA,TGTGCCAGCAGAAGGGACGCGGGTGAAGCTTTCTTT,CASRRDAGEAFF
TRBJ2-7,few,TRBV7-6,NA,TGTGCCAGCAGCTTAGCGGGAGTACTCGGGGTTCCTTCCTACGAGCAGTACTTC,CASSLAGVLGVPSYEQYF
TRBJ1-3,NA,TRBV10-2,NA,TGCGCCAGCAGTGACATAGGTCCAAACTCTGGAAACACCATATATTTT,CASSDIGPNSGNTIYF
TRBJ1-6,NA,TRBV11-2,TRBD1,TGTGCCAGCAGCTTAGGGACAGGGAGAGGTCCCTATAATTCACCCCTCCACTTT,CASSLGTGRGPYNSPLHF